The 32 T cell receptor beta chains below were found in one sample sequenced in a study of read filtering for tumor transcriptome and immune sequencing. This library used 300 to 500 ng RNA and molecular barcoded adaptors spanning alpha/delta and beta/gamma chains. TCRdb reanalysed the reads using MiXCR and keeps one entry per CDR3 protein. This table holds 85,000 or so distinct CDR3 sequences, 10% to 15% found once. Sequenced sample: a population of CD138-negative cells sorted from bone marrow. These receptors all come from a donor aged 40 or over with multiple myeloma.

At least ten counts were recorded for this clonotype. This chain connects TRBV28 to TRBJ2-7; D ambiguous. The V gene lost 4 bases and the J gene lost 5 bases, with 12 bases spanning the gap. CDR3 length: 13 amino acids. Germline-derived CDR1 and CDR2 are MDHEN and SYDVKM. CDR3 region: CASSSPGVDEQYF. Here the CDR3 DNA reads TGTGCCAGCAGTTCCCCGGGCGTCGACGAGCAGTACTTC.

This clonotype was found many times. V gene TRBV20-1 combines with J gene TRBJ2-6; perhaps TRBD1 as D (6 bases). The CDR3 spans 14 residues. Germline V CDR1 and CDR2: DFQATT, SNEGSKA (reference sequence). The V end was cut by 5 bases, the J end by 2 bases, with 10 bases between. CDR3 bases: TGCAGTGCTGAGGGGGAGACTGGGGCCAACGTCCTGACTTTC. As protein: CSAEGETGANVLTF.

As regards this clonotype: A far larger clone is off by one base, so a read error is likely. V usage is TRBV7-3 and J usage is TRBJ1-2; a possible D gene is TRBD1 (5 bases). There are 13 residues in the CDR3. Germline V gene data show CDR1 as SGHTA and CDR2 as FQGTGA. The CDR3 here is CACSLAEGPGYTF. The DNA for the CDR3 is TGTGCCTGCAGCTTAGCAGAGGGGCCTGGCTACACCTTC.

This clonotype was detected ten times or more. The V call is TRBV6-5, the J call TRBJ2-1; no clear D. The CDR3 totals 16 residues. The germline gives CDR1 MNHEY, CDR2 SVGAGI. V lost 4 bases to trimming and J lost 0 bases, with 13 bases between them. The chain's CDR3 is CASSSRGPTSYNEQFF. DNA for the CDR3: TGTGCCAGCAGTTCAAGAGGCCCAACCTCCTACAATGAGCAGTTCTTC.

This clonotype was detected ten times or more. The J gene is TRBJ2-1, the V gene TRBV7-2; 11 bases map to TRBD2. There are 19 residues in the CDR3. With 1 base clipped from V and 5 bases from J, the junction kept 13 bases outside the gene matches. From germline, CDR1 is SGHTA and CDR2 FQGNSA. The CDR3 nucleotides read TGTGCCAGCAGCTTAGGAGGCGGGGTAGCGGGAGGGCCTAACAATGAGCAGTTCTTC. Its translation is CASSLGGGVAGGPNNEQFF.

This clonotype was recorded many times. V usage is TRBV5-1 and J usage is TRBJ1-1, with 8 nucleotides matching TRBD1. V dropped 0 bases and J dropped 5; count of bases not matched to a gene: 12. Germline V lookup: CDR1 SGHRS, CDR2 YFSETQ. This CDR3 region has 17 residues. CDR3 in DNA: TGCGCCAGCAGCTTGGGGGATGTTACAGGGGGGCATACTGAAGCTTTCTTT. Its protein product is CASSLGDVTGGHTEAFF.

This clonotype was recorded at least ten times. The chain uses TRBV12-3 or TRBV12-4 and TRBJ2-2, with D unresolved. Trimming pared 4 bases from V and 6 bases from J, leaving 18 bases between. The CDR3 runs 16 residues. The chain's CDR3 is CASSSPFMSYAGELFF. In nucleotides, the CDR3 is TGTGCCAGCAGTTCGCCTTTTATGAGTTACGCCGGGGAGCTGTTTTTT.

This clonotype was detected many times. The chain joins TRBV5-1 to TRBJ2-3, with TRBD2 matching over 11 bases. Per germline, CDR1 SGHRS and CDR2 YFSETQ. With V trimmed by 2 bases and J by 6 bases, 5 bases remained unmatched. The CDR3 is 15 residues long. The CDR3: CASSFGTSGSDTQYF. DNA of the CDR3: TGCGCCAGCAGCTTTGGGACTAGCGGCTCGGATACGCAGTATTTT. The whole variable domain, remainder taken from reference TRBV5-1 and TRBJ2-3, is KAGVTQTPRYLIKTRGQQVTLSCSPISGHRSVSWYQQTPGQGLQFLFEYFSETQRNKGNFPGRFSGRQFSNSRSEMNVSTLELGDSALYLCASSFGTSGSDTQYFGPGTRLTVL.

As concerns this clonotype: It may be a read error: a sequence one base away is much more abundant. The rearrangement uses TRBV9 and TRBJ2-2; unclear D gene. V was clipped by 3 bases and J by 9 bases, with 18 bases between them. The germline gives CDR1 SGDLS, CDR2 YYNGEE. The CDR3 runs to 15 residues. The CDR3 spells CASSARHYTERELFF. CDR3 DNA: TGTGCCAGCAGCGCTAGACATTATACGGAGAGGGAGCTGTTTTTT.

Ten or more counts support this clonotype. This chain uses TRBV29-1 with TRBJ2-1; TRBD1 aligns across 9 bases. CDR3 length equals 13 residues. Per the germline V gene, CDR1 is SQVTM and CDR2 is ANQGSEA. After removal of 7 bases from V and 2 bases from J, the junction contained 3 bases not matched to a gene. Written as DNA, the CDR3 is TGCAGCGCTTGGACAGGGGCCTACAATGAGCAGTTCTTC. This gives the protein CSAWTGAYNEQFF.

This clonotype has a count of ten or more. The rearrangement joins TRBV5-5 to TRBJ2-1; 7 positions match TRBD2. V gave up 0 bases and J gave up 4 bases; unmatched junction bases: 4. The CDR3 runs to 15 residues. The V gene's germline CDR1 is SGHKS and CDR2 YYEKEE (reference sequence). This CDR3 reads CASSLVAGAYNEQFF. The CDR3 DNA reads TGTGCCAGCAGCTTGGTTGCGGGAGCGTACAATGAGCAGTTCTTC.

This clonotype was counted at least ten times. The rearrangement joins TRBV29-1 to TRBJ1-1; D unclear. The CDR3 is made up of 11 amino acids. The V end was cut by 7 bases, the J end by 11 bases, with 17 bases between. In germline, CDR1 is SQVTM, CDR2 ANQGSEA. CDR3 in amino acids: CSATLGYGAFF. The CDR3 DNA is TGCAGCGCGACCCTGGGCTATGGGGCTTTCTTT.

CDR3 region: CASSSFYSTNTEAFF. The CDR3, as DNA: TGTGCCAGCAGCTCATTCTATTCCACGAACACTGAAGCTTTCTTT. This sequence joins TRBV7-9 and TRBJ1-1, with D uncertain. The V end lost 4 bases, the J end lost 1 base, and 13 bases lay between the germline ends. From germline, CDR1 is SEHNR and CDR2 FQNEAQ (reference sequence). The length of the CDR3 is 15 residues. Together with reference TRBV7-9 and TRBJ1-1, the CDR3 gives the full variable domain: DTGVSQNPRHKITKRGQNVTFRCDPISEHNRLYWYRQTLGQGPEFLTYFQNEAQLEKSRLLSDRFSAERPKGSFSTLEIQRTEQGDSAMYLCASSSFYSTNTEAFFGQGTRLTVV.

This clonotype was counted ten times or more. This chain links TRBV2 with TRBJ2-3; 10 bases are a match to TRBD2. Per germline, CDR1 SNHLY and CDR2 FYNNEI. With 3 bases clipped from V and 3 bases from J, the junction kept 3 bases outside the gene matches. This CDR3 spans 15 amino acids. CDR3 coding DNA: TGTGCCAGCAGTGATCAGCGGGAGGGTACAGATACGCAGTATTTT. It specifies CASSDQREGTDTQYF.

This clonotype was counted many times. The V and J genes are TRBV5-4 and TRBJ2-7; D is perhaps TRBD1 (5 bases). V lost 1 base and J lost 6, with 14 bases in between. The CDR3 sequence is 14 residues long. Germline CDR1 is SGHNT and CDR2 is YYREEE (reference sequence). The CDR3 loop is CASSLMGPVGEQYF. The CDR3 region has the DNA TGTGCCAGCAGCTTGATGGGGCCCGTCGGCGAGCAGTACTTC. The variable domain in full, completed from reference TRBV5-4 and TRBJ2-7, reads ETGVTQSPTHLIKTRGQQVTLRCSSQSGHNTVSWYQQALGQGPQFIFQYYREEENGRGNFPPRFSGLQFPNYSSELNVNALELDDSALYLCASSLMGPVGEQYFGPGTRLTVT.

This clonotype was detected many times. The chain carries TRBV6-5 and TRBJ2-5, with D perhaps given as TRBD1 or TRBD2 (5 bases each). The CDR3 extends over 14 amino acids. The V and J ends lost 2 bases and 5 bases respectively, with 12 bases between them. Germline lookup yields CDR1 MNHEY and CDR2 SVGAGI. The CDR3 DNA reads TGTGCCAGCAGTTACCAAATTTGGGGGGAGACCCAGTACTTC. It yields the protein CASSYQIWGETQYF.

The table lists this clonotype with many counts. The chain recombines TRBV6-6 with TRBJ2-1; maybe TRBD1 (5 bases). Germline CDR1 MNHNY, CDR2 SVGAGI (reference sequence). Trimming stripped 6 bases from V and 5 bases from J, with 17 bases between. The CDR3 has 15 residues. The CDR3 sequence: CASSYGQGRDNEQFF. CDR3 bases: TGTGCCAGCAGCTACGGGCAGGGAAGGGACAATGAGCAGTTCTTC.

This clonotype was seen ten or more times. The V and J genes are TRBV5-1 and TRBJ1-1; D gene ambiguous. The V gene's germline CDR1 is SGHRS and CDR2 YFSETQ. Trimming pared 1 base from V and 3 bases from J, leaving 4 bases between. The CDR3 has 12 residues. CDR3 residues: CASSLRDTEAFF. The CDR3 nucleotides read TGCGCCAGCAGCTTGAGAGACACTGAAGCTTTCTTT. The whole variable domain, filled in from reference TRBV5-1 and TRBJ1-1, reads KAGVTQTPRYLIKTRGQQVTLSCSPISGHRSVSWYQQTPGQGLQFLFEYFSETQRNKGNFPGRFSGRQFSNSRSEMNVSTLELGDSALYLCASSLRDTEAFFGQGTRLTVV.

This clonotype was observed at least ten times. The CDR3 region is CASSLGDRPEAFF. CDR3 in DNA: TGCGCCAGCAGCCTTGGAGACAGGCCCGAAGCTTTCTTT. This chain uses TRBV5-1 with TRBJ1-1; D perhaps matches TRBD1 (6 bases). V was cut by 4 bases and J by 8 bases, with 15 bases left in between. There are 13 residues in the CDR3. CDR1 is SGHRS, CDR2 YFSETQ, per germline.

This clonotype has a count of ten or more. V gene TRBV28 combines with J gene TRBJ2-3; 10 nucleotides line up with TRBD1. The germline gives CDR1 MDHEN, CDR2 SYDVKM. The J segment lost 3 bases and the V segment lost 4 bases, leaving 22 bases of the junction unmatched. This CDR3 has 21 residues. CDR3 sequence (DNA): TGTGCCAGCAGTTACCCACCACAGGGGGAAAGGGGACAGGGGTCAACAGATACGCAGTATTTT. This gives the protein CASSYPPQGERGQGSTDTQYF.

The sample holds many counts of this clonotype. This sequence joins TRBV20-1 and TRBJ2-2; no clear D. This CDR3 contains 14 residues. With 2 bases removed from V and 1 base from J, the gap between germline ends came to 8 bases. Germline-derived CDR1 and CDR2 are DFQATT and SNEGSKA (reference sequence). The CDR3 sequence: CSARSTGNTGELFF. The CDR3 DNA sequence: TGCAGTGCTAGAAGTACGGGGAACACCGGGGAGCTGTTTTTT.

This clonotype was observed many times. The CDR3 protein is CASSLNRGGFSNQPQHF. For the CDR3, the DNA is TGTGCCAGCAGTTTAAACAGGGGCGGTTTCAGCAATCAGCCCCAGCATTTT. The chain has TRBV12-3 or TRBV12-4 and TRBJ1-5; 7 nucleotides agree with TRBD1. Unmatched junction bases numbered 8, after V lost 2 bases and J lost 1 base. This CDR3 has 17 amino acids.

Comments on this clonotype: A junction boundary mismatches the germline segment, possibly from a read error. The chain uses TRBV11-3 and TRBJ1-3; D remains ambiguous. The CDR3 covers 13 residues. Germline V gene data show CDR1 as SGHNT and CDR2 as YENEEA. CDR3: CASSHRAGNNIYF. The CDR3 nucleotides are TGTGCCAGCAGTCACAGAGCTGGAAACAACATATATTTT.

This clonotype was counted ten times or more. This chain links TRBV5-1 with TRBJ1-1, with 9 bases fitting TRBD1. Losses at the gene ends were 0 bases for V and 11 bases for J; bases not matched to a gene: 5. Germline values: CDR1 SGHRS, CDR2 YFSETQ. The CDR3 runs to 13 residues. The CDR3 coding sequence is TGCGCCAGCAGCTTGGAAGGGACAGGGATTGCTTTCTTT. It is translated as CASSLEGTGIAFF.

This sequence joins TRBV14 and TRBJ2-1, with 12 bases matching TRBD2. V trimming: 4 bases; J trimming: 8 bases; junction bases outside the gene matches: 9. CDR3 length: 16 amino acids. Looked up from germline, CDR1 is SGHDN and CDR2 is FVKESK. As DNA, the CDR3 is TGTGCCAGCAGCCCATGGACTAGCGGGGAGGGAGATGAGCAGTTCTTC. This codes for CASSPWTSGEGDEQFF.

This clonotype has at least ten counts. The chain employs TRBV20-1 and TRBJ2-2; 8 nucleotides agree with TRBD2. Germline V gene data show CDR1 as DFQATT and CDR2 as SNEGSKA (reference sequence). The CDR3 runs 15 residues. V shed 5 bases and J 0 bases; nucleotides not matched to a gene: 5. The CDR3 sequence is CSAEDSGTNTGELFF. As DNA, the CDR3 is TGCAGTGCTGAGGATAGCGGGACGAACACCGGGGAGCTGTTTTTT.

As concerns this clonotype: A read error may be the cause here, since a much bigger clone is one base away. The rearrangement links TRBV7-6 to TRBJ2-3; 7 bases fit TRBD1. The V gene's germline CDR1 is SGHVS and CDR2 FNYEAQ. The CDR3 is made up of 15 amino acids. The chain's CDR3 is CASSFGTEAGDTRYF. CDR3 DNA sequence: TGTGCCAGCAGCTTCGGGACAGAGGCCGGAGATACGCGGTATTTT.

Ten or more counts support this clonotype. CDR3 amino acids: CASSPLAGGLGEQYF. The CDR3 DNA is TGTGCCAGCAGCCCTTTAGCGGGAGGGCTGGGAGAGCAGTACTTC. The V and J genes are TRBV7-2 and TRBJ2-7; 11 bases fit TRBD2. The CDR3 sequence is 15 residues long. From germline, CDR1 is SGHTA and CDR2 FQGNSA. V trimming: 5 bases; J trimming: 7 bases; junction bases outside the gene matches: 10.

This clonotype showed up just a few times. A much larger clone is a single base away; this may be a read error. The genes are TRBV7-9 and TRBJ2-3, with a possible D match to TRBD2 (6 bases). Germline V gene lookup returns CDR1 SEHNR and CDR2 FQNEAQ (reference sequence). This CDR3 is 15 amino acids long. The chain's CDR3 is CAISLAVLPTDTQYF. For the CDR3, the DNA is TGTGCCATCAGCTTAGCGGTTCTTCCCACAGATACGCAGTATTTT.

V and J are TRBV5-1 and TRBJ2-1, with 12 bases matching TRBD2. The J segment lost 8 bases and the V segment lost 0 bases, leaving 3 bases of the junction unmatched. The germline V gene has CDR1 SGHRS and CDR2 YFSETQ. CDR3 length: 15 residues. CDR3 in DNA: TGCGCCAGCAGCTTGGAACTAGCGGGAGGCCATGAGCAGTTCTTC. This gives the protein CASSLELAGGHEQFF.

This clonotype has just a few counts. This rearrangement joins TRBV5-1 to TRBJ2-7; no firm D call. The length of the CDR3 is 14 residues. From germline, CDR1 is SGHRS and CDR2 YFSETQ. The V and J ends lost 4 bases and 4 bases respectively, with 15 bases between them. The CDR3 reads CASSLDGSLYEQYF. CDR3 coding DNA: TGCGCCAGCAGCCTGGACGGCTCCCTTTACGAGCAGTACTTC.

The table lists this clonotype with many counts. The chain joins TRBV19 to TRBJ1-4; 8 positions agree with TRBD1. The CDR3 is 14 residues long. After removal of 5 bases from V and 6 bases from J, the junction contained 5 bases not matched to a gene. Germline CDR1 and CDR2: LNHDA and SQIVND (reference sequence). DNA of the CDR3: TGTGCCAGTAGTCGGACAGGGTCGGATGAAAAACTGTTTTTT. It specifies CASSRTGSDEKLFF.